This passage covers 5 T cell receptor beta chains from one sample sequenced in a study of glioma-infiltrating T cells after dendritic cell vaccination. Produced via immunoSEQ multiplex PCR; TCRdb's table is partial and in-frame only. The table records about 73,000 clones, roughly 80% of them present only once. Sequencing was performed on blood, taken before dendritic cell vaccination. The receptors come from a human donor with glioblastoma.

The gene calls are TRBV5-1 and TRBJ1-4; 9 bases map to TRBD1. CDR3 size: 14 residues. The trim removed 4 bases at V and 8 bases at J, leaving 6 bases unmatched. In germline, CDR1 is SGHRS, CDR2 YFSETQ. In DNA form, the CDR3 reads TGCGCCAGCAGCATCACAGGGGGCGAGGAAAAACTGTTTTTT. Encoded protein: CASSITGGEEKLFF.

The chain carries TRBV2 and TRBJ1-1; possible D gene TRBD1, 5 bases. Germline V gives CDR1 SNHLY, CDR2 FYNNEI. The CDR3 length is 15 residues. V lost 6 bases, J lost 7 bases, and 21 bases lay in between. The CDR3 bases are TGTGCCAGCAGGGAACCGGGACGGGAGTTTTTTGAAGCTTTCTTT. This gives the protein CASREPGREFFEAFF. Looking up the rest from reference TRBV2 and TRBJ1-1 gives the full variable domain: EPEVTQTPSHQVTQMGQEVILRCVPISNHLYFYWYRQILGQKVEFLVSFYNNEISEKSEIFDDQFSVERPDGSNFTLKIRSTKLEDSAMYFCASREPGREFFEAFFGQGTRLTVV.

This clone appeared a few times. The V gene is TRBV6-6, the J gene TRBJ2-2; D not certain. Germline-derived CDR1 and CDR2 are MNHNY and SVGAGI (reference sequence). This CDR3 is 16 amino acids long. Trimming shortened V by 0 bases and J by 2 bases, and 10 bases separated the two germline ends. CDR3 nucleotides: TGTGCCAGCAGTTACTCCCGACGGAGCAACACCGGGGAGCTGTTTTTT. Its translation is CASSYSRRSNTGELFF.

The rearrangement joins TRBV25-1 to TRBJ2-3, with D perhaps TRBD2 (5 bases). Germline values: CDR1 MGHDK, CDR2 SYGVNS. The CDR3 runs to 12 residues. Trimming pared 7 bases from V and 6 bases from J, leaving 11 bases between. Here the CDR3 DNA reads TGTGCCAGCACCCTATCGGGGGATACGCAGTATTTT. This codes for CASTLSGDTQYF. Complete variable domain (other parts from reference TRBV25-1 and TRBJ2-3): EADIYQTPRYLVIGTGKKITLECSQTMGHDKMYWYQQDPGMELHLIHYSYGVNSTEKGDLSSESTVSRIRTEHFPLTLESARPSHTSQYLCASTLSGDTQYFGPGTRLTVL.

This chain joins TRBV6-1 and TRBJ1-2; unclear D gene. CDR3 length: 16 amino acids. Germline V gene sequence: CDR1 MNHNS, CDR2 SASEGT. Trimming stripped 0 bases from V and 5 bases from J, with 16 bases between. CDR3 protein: CASSEAGSGGGYGYTF. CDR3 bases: TGTGCCAGCAGTGAAGCGGGGTCGGGAGGAGGGTATGGCTACACCTTC.